A single sample gave rise to the 25 T cell receptor beta chains below, sequenced in a study of T cell responses to AZD1222 COVID-19 vaccine. Sequencing was performed with immunoSEQ multiplex PCR; in TCRdb, only in-frame clones are kept and a portion is missing. The sample holds 150,000 to 180,000 clones, 85% to 95% seen once. The source material was peripheral blood, sampled 28 days after the second AZD1222 dose. The receptors come from an adult who received the AZD1222 COVID-19 vaccine.

The chain links TRBV6-5 to TRBJ1-5; D may be TRBD1 (6 bases). With 6 bases removed from V and 2 bases from J, the gap between germline ends came to 14 bases. This CDR3 has 15 amino acids. Per germline, CDR1 MNHEY and CDR2 SVGAGI. The CDR3 region is CASSPGGLGNQPQHF. The CDR3 bases are TGTGCCAGCAGCCCCGGGGGCCTCGGCAATCAGCCCCAGCATTTT.

The CDR3 DNA is TGTGCCAGCAGCCAAGCTGGGGGTAACTATGGCTACACCTTC. This codes for CASSQAGGNYGYTF. The rearrangement joins TRBV3-1 (or the pseudogene TRBV3-2) to TRBJ1-2; possibly TRBD1 for D (5 bases). V lost 1 base and J lost 1, with 7 bases in between. The CDR3 length is 14 residues. Germline V gene sequence: CDR1 LGHDT, CDR2 YNNKEL (reference sequence).

This clone was observed once. V and J are TRBV16 and TRBJ1-5; 9 bases align to TRBD1. Losses at the gene ends were 4 bases for V and 6 bases for J; bases not matched to a gene: 19. This CDR3 is 19 amino acids long. In germline, CDR1 is KGHSY, CDR2 FQNENV. This CDR3 is CASSRIRNRDREKRQPQHF. In DNA, the CDR3 is TGTGCCAGCAGCCGAATTAGAAACCGGGACAGGGAAAAACGTCAGCCCCAGCATTTT. Drawing the rest from reference TRBV16 and TRBJ1-5, the complete variable domain is GEEVAQTPKHLVRGEGQKAKLYCAPIKGHSYVFWYQQVLKNEFKFLISFQNENVFDETGMPKERFSAKCLPNSPCSLEIQATKLEDSAVYFCASSRIRNRDREKRQPQHFGDGTRLSIL.

The chain employs TRBV7-3 and TRBJ2-7; no clear D. Trimming pared 1 base from V and 0 bases from J, leaving 4 bases between. The germline V gene has CDR1 SGHTA and CDR2 FQGTGA. CDR3 length: 13 amino acids. CDR3 region: CASSLRPSYEQYF. CDR3 nucleotides: TGTGCCAGCAGCTTAAGGCCCTCCTACGAGCAGTACTTC. Looking up the rest from reference TRBV7-3 and TRBJ2-7 gives the full variable domain: GAGVSQTPSNKVTEKGKYVELRCDPISGHTALYWYRQSLGQGPEFLIYFQGTGAADDSGLPNDRFFAVRPEGSVSTLKIQRTERGDSAVYLCASSLRPSYEQYFGPGTRLTVT.

The V gene is TRBV2, the J gene TRBJ2-2; 9 bases are a match to TRBD1. Germline trimming cut 6 bases from V and 4 bases from J; bases unmatched to any gene: 0. Germline V gene lookup returns CDR1 SNHLY and CDR2 FYNNEI. The length of the CDR3 is 13 residues. The CDR3 reads CASRDRGTGELFF. The DNA of the CDR3 is TGTGCCAGCAGGGACAGGGGCACCGGGGAGCTGTTTTTT.

This clone was seen only once. This chain links TRBV6-1 with TRBJ1-1; D is undetermined. V dropped 0 bases and J dropped 4 bases, with 6 bases sitting between them. CDR1 MNHNS and CDR2 SASEGT come from the germline V gene. The CDR3 covers 13 residues. The chain's CDR3 is CASSEASITEAFF. The CDR3 region has the DNA TGTGCCAGCAGTGAAGCATCAATCACTGAAGCTTTCTTT.

The chain recombines TRBV3-1 (or the pseudogene TRBV3-2) with TRBJ2-1, with D possibly TRBD2 on 5 matching bases. The germline V gene encodes CDR1 LGHDT and CDR2 YNNKEL (reference sequence). The CDR3 sequence is 19 residues long. Trimming took 1 base from V and 6 from J, leaving 25 bases between them. The CDR3 here is CASSQVPVPTRFNSNEQFF. As DNA, the CDR3 is TGTGCCAGCAGCCAAGTCCCTGTACCCACTAGATTCAATTCCAATGAGCAGTTCTTC.

V usage is TRBV5-5 and J usage is TRBJ1-6; a weak D match, TRBD1 (6 bases). The CDR3 length is 16 residues. Per germline, CDR1 SGHKS and CDR2 YYEKEE (reference sequence). The V end was cut by 5 bases, the J end by 8 bases, with 20 bases between. In nucleotides, the CDR3 is TGTGCCAGCAGTGTTCCCCCCACAGGGTGGGATTCACCCCTCCACTTT. It specifies CASSVPPTGWDSPLHF. The full variable domain, rest sourced from reference TRBV5-5 and TRBJ1-6, is DAGVTQSPTHLIKTRGQQVTLRCSPISGHKSVSWYQQVLGQGPQFIFQYYEKEERGRGNFPDRFSARQFPNYSSELNVNALLLGDSALYLCASSVPPTGWDSPLHFGNGTRLTVT.

This chain connects TRBV10-3 to TRBJ2-6; a possible D gene is TRBD1 (6 bases). Trimming took 7 bases from V and 0 from J, leaving 10 bases between them. The germline gives CDR1 ENHRY, CDR2 SYGVKD. The CDR3 covers 15 residues. CDR3 DNA: TGTGCCATCACGACAGGAGGCTCTGGGGCCAACGTCCTGACTTTC. Its translation is CAITTGGSGANVLTF.

The chain is built from TRBV6-5 and TRBJ2-7, with a possible D match to TRBD1 (6 bases). The germline V and J ends were trimmed by 4 bases and 3 bases, with 10 bases remaining between them. The V gene's germline CDR1 is MNHEY and CDR2 SVGAGI. The CDR3 sequence is 13 residues long. The CDR3 bases are TGTGCCAGCAGTTTGCACAGGGACTACGAGCAGTACTTC. It is translated as CASSLHRDYEQYF.

The chain is built from TRBV29-1 and TRBJ2-1; D gene uncertain. CDR1 and CDR2 (germline): SQVTM, ANQGSEA. V was clipped by 5 bases and J by 3 bases, with 2 bases between them. The CDR3 sequence is 10 residues long. For the CDR3, the DNA is TGCAGCGTTCACTACAATGAGCAGTTCTTC. It specifies CSVHYNEQFF.

The chain links TRBV9 to TRBJ2-2; D call uncertain. Germline V gene lookup returns CDR1 SGDLS and CDR2 YYNGEE. CDR3 length: 14 amino acids. Trimming shortened V by 4 bases and J by 3 bases, and 10 bases separated the two germline ends. The CDR3 here is CASSIGPDTGELFF. Here the CDR3 DNA reads TGTGCCAGCAGCATCGGGCCAGACACCGGGGAGCTGTTTTTT.

The J gene is TRBJ1-2, the V gene TRBV5-1, with a weak D call TRBD1 (5 bases). Germline V gene data show CDR1 as SGHRS and CDR2 as YFSETQ. The CDR3 spans 13 residues. V lost 0 bases and J lost 9, with 12 bases in between. The CDR3: CASSLEGTQSYTF. As DNA, the CDR3 is TGCGCCAGCAGCTTGGAGGGGACCCAAAGCTACACCTTC.

The chain joins TRBV12-3 or TRBV12-4 to TRBJ2-1, with unresolved D. The CDR3 consists of 11 residues. V was pared by 7 bases and J by 7 bases, with 8 bases between. The CDR3 bases are TGTGCCAGCACCTTAGGTAATGAGCAGTTCTTC. Amino acid sequence: CASTLGNEQFF.

This sequence joins TRBV28 and TRBJ2-5; D not certain. Trimming left V 3 bases short and J 2 bases short, with 4 bases between. This CDR3 comprises 12 residues. Per the germline V gene, CDR1 is MDHEN and CDR2 is SYDVKM. The CDR3 loop is CASSLLQETQYF. As DNA, the CDR3 is TGTGCCAGCAGTTTGTTGCAAGAGACCCAGTACTTC.

The gene calls are TRBV6-4 and TRBJ2-1; TRBD2 aligns across 14 bases. CDR3 length equals 14 residues. Germline V lookup: CDR1 MRHNA, CDR2 SNTAGT. With 6 bases clipped from V and 8 bases from J, the junction kept 3 bases outside the gene matches. CDR3: CASSGTSGSDEQFF. Written as DNA, the CDR3 is TGTGCCAGCAGCGGGACTAGCGGGAGTGATGAGCAGTTCTTC.

The chain is built from TRBV28 and TRBJ1-4, with no clear D. CDR3 length: 14 residues. Germline V CDR1 and CDR2: MDHEN, SYDVKM. Trimming took 2 bases from V and 8 from J, leaving 12 bases between them. The CDR3: CASSLKGSWEKLFF. The CDR3 DNA follows: TGTGCCAGCAGTTTAAAGGGAAGTTGGGAAAAACTGTTTTTT.

The chain carries TRBV6-6 and TRBJ2-1; D might be TRBD1 or TRBD2, each matching 5 bases. Germline V gene sequence: CDR1 MNHNY, CDR2 SVGAGI (reference sequence). This CDR3 spans 15 amino acids. V lost 6 bases and J lost 8, with 20 bases in between. The CDR3 protein is CASRPLGASFHEQFF. CDR3 DNA sequence: TGTGCCAGCAGGCCCCTCGGGGCTAGTTTCCATGAGCAGTTCTTC.

V and J are TRBV5-1 and TRBJ2-3; D call uncertain. Germline CDR1 is SGHRS and CDR2 is YFSETQ. The germline V and J ends were trimmed by 5 bases and 1 base, with 5 bases remaining between them. The length of the CDR3 is 12 residues. CDR3 DNA: TGCGCCAGCAGGGCAGGCACAGATACGCAGTATTTT. Translating it yields CASRAGTDTQYF.

The CDR3 coding sequence is TGTGCCAGCAGTTTATTAGAGAATCAGCCCCAGCATTTT. This translates into CASSLLENQPQHF. The chain carries TRBV12-3 or TRBV12-4 and TRBJ1-5; D remains ambiguous. The CDR3 has 13 residues. V lost 2 bases to trimming and J lost 4 bases, with 6 bases between them.

This chain connects TRBV18 to TRBJ1-1; 12 nucleotides align to TRBD1. The CDR3 has 15 amino acids. CDR1 is KGHSH, CDR2 LQKENI, per germline. Unmatched junction bases numbered 5, after V lost 2 bases and J lost 7 bases. The CDR3 DNA sequence: TGTGCCAGCTCACCAGGGACAGGGGGCCGGATTGAAGCTTTCTTT. It translates to CASSPGTGGRIEAFF.

The rearrangement uses TRBV19 and TRBJ2-7; 8 nucleotides agree with TRBD1. J gave up 6 bases and V 7 bases, and 14 bases lay outside the gene matches. Germline loops: CDR1 LNHDA, CDR2 SQIVND (reference sequence). This CDR3 spans 15 amino acids. CDR3 coding DNA: TGTGCCAGTACATACACCGGGACAGGAGCGGCCGAGCAGTACTTC. Its protein product is CASTYTGTGAAEQYF.

This sequence joins TRBV12-3 or TRBV12-4 and TRBJ2-5, with unresolved D. Between the trimmed V and J ends, which lost 0 bases and 1 base, there was a span of 3 bases. The length of the CDR3 is 13 residues. CDR3 sequence (DNA): TGTGCCAGCAGTTTAGCCAGCCAAGAGACCCAGTACTTC. Its protein product is CASSLASQETQYF.

The V and J genes are TRBV2 and TRBJ2-5, with D perhaps TRBD1 (6 bases). The CDR3 is 14 amino acids. Germline CDR1 SNHLY, CDR2 FYNNEI. Between the trimmed V and J ends, which lost 3 bases and 5 bases, there was a span of 13 bases. The CDR3 protein is CASSENRAGETQYF. The CDR3 DNA reads as TGTGCCAGCAGTGAGAACAGGGCCGGGGAGACCCAGTACTTC.

The chain carries TRBV19 and TRBJ1-5, with unresolved D. Trimming cost V 2 bases and J 7 bases, with 12 bases left between them. The CDR3 sequence is 14 residues long. Per the germline V gene, CDR1 is LNHDA and CDR2 is SQIVND (reference sequence). This CDR3 reads CASSINPGRQPQHF. DNA of the CDR3: TGTGCCAGTAGTATAAATCCAGGTCGACAGCCCCAGCATTTT.